Below, 22 T cell receptor beta chains from the same sample are listed, as sequenced in a study of cytomegalovirus exposure and HLA in healthy donors. PCR amplification relied on 60 Vbeta primers (plus 13 Jbeta primers). Libraries were prepared by immunoSEQ multiplex PCR; TCRdb keeps only in-frame clonotypes and omits some of them. This sample has more than 70,000 clones; about 70% occur once, and the top ten carry roughly 9.8%. Sequenced input: PBMCs. These receptor sequences come from a woman in her fifties or sixties in good health and CMV-seropositive.

The CDR3 protein is CASSIGYLYEQYF. The CDR3 coding sequence is TGTGCCAGTAGTATAGGTTACCTCTACGAGCAGTACTTC. The rearrangement joins TRBV19 to TRBJ2-5; D is undetermined. The end of the DNA is better explained by TRBJ2-7, so the J call may be wrong. The CDR3 is 13 residues long. The V gene's germline CDR1 is LNHDA and CDR2 SQIVND (reference sequence).

This chain joins TRBV19 and TRBJ1-1, with 8 bases aligning to TRBD1. V dropped 3 bases and J dropped 12; count of bases not matched to a gene: 12. The V gene's germline CDR1 is LNHDA and CDR2 SQIVND (reference sequence). The CDR3 totals 14 residues. The CDR3 DNA follows: TGTGCCAGTAGTATCTCCAGGGGGCGGAACGGGCCTTTCTTT. Amino acid sequence: CASSISRGRNGPFF.

This clone has just one count. The chain combines TRBV28 with TRBJ1-1; D is ambiguous. CDR1 and CDR2 from the germline V gene are MDHEN and SYDVKM. V was pared by 5 bases and J by 5 bases, with 15 bases between. This CDR3 contains 14 residues. Written as DNA, the CDR3 is TGTGCCAGCAGTCCGCCGAATAGAGGGACTGAAGCTTTCTTT. It specifies CASSPPNRGTEAFF. Supplemented by reference TRBV28 and TRBJ1-1, the full variable domain reads DVKVTQSSRYLVKRTGEKVFLECVQDMDHENMFWYRQDPGLGLRLIYFSYDVKMKEKGDIPEGYSVSREKKERFSLILESASTNQTSMYLCASSPPNRGTEAFFGQGTRLTVV.

The chain recombines TRBV5-1 with TRBJ2-5; possibly TRBD2 for D (7 bases). This CDR3 spans 15 amino acids. From germline, CDR1 is SGHRS and CDR2 YFSETQ. V lost 0 bases and J 3 bases, leaving 12 bases between the germline ends. In DNA form, the CDR3 reads TGCGCCAGCAGCTTGGATTCGGGGGGCGAAGAGACCCAGTACTTC. As protein: CASSLDSGGEETQYF.

This rearrangement joins TRBV5-1 to TRBJ2-1; 7 bases are a match to TRBD2. Trimming at V came to 5 bases and at J to 0 bases, leaving 8 bases not matched to a gene. Germline loops: CDR1 SGHRS, CDR2 YFSETQ. The CDR3 has 16 residues. The CDR3: CASRGMGRASYNEQFF. CDR3 DNA sequence: TGCGCCAGCAGGGGTATGGGGAGGGCCTCCTACAATGAGCAGTTCTTC.

The CDR3 DNA reads TGTGCCAGCAGTTTATTACGCGATTCACCCCTCCACTTT. It specifies CASSLLRDSPLHF. The rearrangement uses TRBV27 and TRBJ1-6; D remains unclear. V gave up 1 base and J gave up 8 bases, with 6 bases separating them. CDR3 length: 13 amino acids. The germline V gene has CDR1 MNHEY and CDR2 SMNVEV (reference sequence).

This rearrangement joins TRBV28 to TRBJ1-5; 7 bases are shared with TRBD1. From germline, CDR1 is MDHEN and CDR2 SYDVKM. The V segment lost 5 bases and the J segment 4 bases; nucleotides outside the gene matches: 5. This CDR3 is built from 14 residues. The CDR3 nucleotides are TGTGCCAGCAGTCCCGACAGGGCGAATCAGCCCCAGCATTTT. This gives the protein CASSPDRANQPQHF.

This clone was observed a few times. J is TRBJ1-1 and V is TRBV11-1; TRBD1 is a possible D gene (5 bases). The V end lost 10 bases, the J end lost 1 base, and 10 bases lay between the germline ends. The CDR3 is 12 amino acids. Germline-derived CDR1 and CDR2 are SGHAT and FQDESV (reference sequence). This CDR3 reads CATKGRNTEAFF. The CDR3, as DNA: TGTGCCACCAAGGGGCGGAACACTGAAGCTTTCTTT.

In this sample, this clone turned up a few times. One end of the junction does not line up with germline, which may come from a read error. This chain joins TRBV2 and TRBJ2-1; D remains ambiguous. The CDR3 has 15 residues. Germline CDR1 reads SNHLY; CDR2 reads FYNNEI. The CDR3, as DNA: TGTGCCAGCACTGAAGCCCTTAGCTCCTACAATGAGCAGTTCTTC. This encodes CASTEALSSYNEQFF.

A single count supports this clone. V gene TRBV5-5 combines with J gene TRBJ2-7; 8 positions agree with TRBD2. CDR1 is SGHKS and CDR2 is YYEKEE in the germline V gene (reference sequence). Trimming removed 0 bases from V and 1 base from J; junction bases left unmatched: 9. CDR3 length: 17 residues. In DNA form, the CDR3 reads TGTGCCAGCAGCTTGGCAGCGGGAGTATATCAGTCCTACGAGCAGTACTTC. It encodes CASSLAAGVYQSYEQYF. Combining the CDR3 with reference TRBV5-5 and TRBJ2-7 gives the whole variable domain DAGVTQSPTHLIKTRGQQVTLRCSPISGHKSVSWYQQVLGQGPQFIFQYYEKEERGRGNFPDRFSARQFPNYSSELNVNALLLGDSALYLCASSLAAGVYQSYEQYFGPGTRLTVT.

The chain carries TRBV5-1 and TRBJ2-1, with TRBD1 matching 7 bases. Germline assignment: CDR1 SGHRS and CDR2 YFSETQ. V was clipped by 2 bases and J by 3 bases; unmatched bases: 5. The CDR3 is 15 residues long. The CDR3 DNA reads TGCGCCAGCAGCTTTACAGGGGACGACTACAATGAGCAGTTCTTC. It is translated as CASSFTGDDYNEQFF.

In DNA form, the CDR3 reads TGTGCCAGCAGCGTAGTCAGGGTAGGGGAGCTGTTTTTT. Translating it yields CASSVVRVGELFF. The rearrangement uses TRBV9 and TRBJ2-2, with D possibly matching TRBD1 (5 bases). V lost 0 bases and J lost 8, with 8 bases in between. Germline loops: CDR1 SGDLS, CDR2 YYNGEE. CDR3 length: 13 residues.

This chain joins TRBV6-6 and TRBJ1-6; D is possibly TRBD1 (5 bases). The CDR3 is 15 amino acids. With 8 bases removed from V and 10 bases from J, the gap between germline ends came to 21 bases. Germline V gene data show CDR1 as MNHNY and CDR2 as SVGAGI (reference sequence). The DNA of the CDR3 is TGTGCCAGCTCCCCCGGGGGGGTAATCTACTCACCCCTCCACTTT. As protein: CASSPGGVIYSPLHF.

The chain has TRBV29-1 and TRBJ2-5, with TRBD2 as a possible D gene (6 bases). The CDR3 is 13 amino acids. Germline CDR1 SQVTM, CDR2 ANQGSEA. Trimming took off 3 bases at V and 5 bases at J, with 13 bases between the two ends. CDR3 loop: CSVERLERETQYF. The CDR3, as DNA: TGCAGCGTTGAGAGACTAGAACGGGAGACCCAGTACTTC.

This clone came up a few times. The chain employs TRBV5-6 and TRBJ2-1; TRBD2 aligns across 7 bases. CDR3 length: 13 amino acids. The germline CDR1 and CDR2 sequences are SGHDT and YYEEEE. Trimming cost V 4 bases and J 10 bases; bases outside gene matches: 8. The CDR3 coding sequence is TGTGCCAGCAGCAATGGGGGAGGGAACGAGCAGTTCTTC. Translation gives CASSNGGGNEQFF.

In this sample, this clone turned up a few times. The chain recombines TRBV4-2 with TRBJ2-2; the match to TRBD1 covers 9 bases. The trim removed 4 bases at V and 7 bases at J, leaving 7 bases unmatched. Per germline, CDR1 LGHNA and CDR2 YNFKEQ. The CDR3 contains 15 residues. The CDR3 coding sequence is TGTGCCAGCAGCCCTATGGGACAGGGTGACGGGGAGCTGTTTTTT. Encoded protein: CASSPMGQGDGELFF.

The rearrangement uses TRBV29-1 and TRBJ2-5; 8 positions agree with TRBD2. CDR3 length: 12 amino acids. Trimming removed 5 bases from V and 7 bases from J; junction bases left unmatched: 6. Germline CDR1 and CDR2: SQVTM and ANQGSEA. CDR3: CSVPDGRATQYF. The CDR3 DNA sequence: TGCAGCGTTCCAGACGGGAGGGCGACCCAGTACTTC. Drawing the rest from reference TRBV29-1 and TRBJ2-5, the complete variable domain is SAVISQKPSRDICQRGTSLTIQCQVDSQVTMMFWYRQQPGQSLTLIATANQGSEATYESGFVIDKFPISRPNLTFSTLTVSNMSPEDSSIYLCSVPDGRATQYFGPGTRLLVL.

This clone was detected only once. The rearrangement links TRBV10-3 to TRBJ1-6; possibly TRBD1 for D (5 bases). Germline CDR1 reads ENHRY; CDR2 reads SYGVKD. V was pared by 6 bases and J by 6 bases, with 15 bases between. This CDR3 comprises 15 residues. The CDR3 reads CAISPDRPINSPLHF. In DNA, the CDR3 is TGTGCCATCAGCCCAGACAGACCCATTAATTCACCCCTCCACTTT.

This clone is a singleton in its sample. V and J are TRBV28 and TRBJ1-5, with 10 bases that match TRBD1. J gave up 14 bases and V 4 bases, and 5 bases lay outside the gene matches. From germline, CDR1 is MDHEN and CDR2 SYDVKM. The CDR3 extends over 12 amino acids. The CDR3 nucleotides read TGTGCCAGCAGTTCCCGGGACAGGGGAGAGCATTTT. Amino acid sequence: CASSSRDRGEHF.

The chain has TRBV18 and TRBJ1-2, with TRBD1 as a possible D gene (5 bases). This CDR3 is built from 15 residues. V lost 5 bases, J lost 0 bases, and 13 bases lay in between. Germline V gene lookup returns CDR1 KGHSH and CDR2 LQKENI. The CDR3 bases are TGTGCCAGCTCAGAAACAGGCGATTCTAACTATGGCTACACCTTC. Translation: CASSETGDSNYGYTF.

This clone turned up a few times. The V and J genes are TRBV29-1 and TRBJ2-3, with 10 bases aligning to TRBD2. V gave up 6 bases and J gave up 0 bases; unmatched junction bases: 3. Germline CDR1 is SQVTM and CDR2 is ANQGSEA. The CDR3 contains 14 residues. The CDR3 DNA reads TGCAGCGTGGAACTAGCGGGAAGCACAGATACGCAGTATTTT. It encodes CSVELAGSTDTQYF.

The CDR3 region is CAWSVLDADEQYF. The CDR3 DNA sequence: TGTGCCTGGAGTGTACTAGACGCCGACGAGCAGTACTTC. V usage is TRBV30 and J usage is TRBJ2-7; TRBD2 is a possible D gene (5 bases). The ends were cut back, 0 bases at V and 5 bases at J, with 11 bases in the middle. The CDR3 spans 13 residues. Germline CDR1 is GTSNPN and CDR2 is SVGIG (reference sequence).